These 14 T cell receptor beta chains came from one sample sequenced in a study of blood T cell repertoires in COVID-19. Assay: immunoSEQ multiplex PCR; the TCRdb copy retains only in-frame clones and omits some. Of about 40,000 clones listed, around 87% were seen once; the top ten hold approximately 10%. Specimen: peripheral blood. All receptors derive from a woman of 80 years or more with active COVID-19.

This chain connects TRBV6-2 or TRBV6-3 to TRBJ1-2, with TRBD1 matching 7 bases. After removal of 6 bases from V and 0 bases from J, the junction contained 7 bases not matched to a gene. Looked up from germline, CDR1 is MNHEY and CDR2 is SVGEGT. This CDR3 spans 15 amino acids. The CDR3 sequence: CASSPTGRANYGYTF. The CDR3 coding sequence is TGTGCCAGCAGCCCGACAGGGCGAGCTAACTATGGCTACACCTTC.

This clone came up once. This chain uses TRBV5-1 with TRBJ2-3; 8 bases are shared with TRBD1. V lost 5 bases, J lost 0 bases, and 8 bases stayed unmatched. CDR3 size: 16 residues. Germline V gene lookup returns CDR1 SGHRS and CDR2 YFSETQ. This CDR3 reads CASRLWTGPSTDTQYF. For the CDR3, the DNA is TGCGCCAGCAGGCTTTGGACAGGGCCTAGCACAGATACGCAGTATTTT. Using reference TRBV5-1 and TRBJ2-3 for the parts outside the CDR3, the full variable domain is KAGVTQTPRYLIKTRGQQVTLSCSPISGHRSVSWYQQTPGQGLQFLFEYFSETQRNKGNFPGRFSGRQFSNSRSEMNVSTLELGDSALYLCASRLWTGPSTDTQYFGPGTRLTVL.

This chain links TRBV24-1 with TRBJ2-1, with D uncertain. Germline CDR1 reads KGHDR; CDR2 reads SFDVKD. The V end lost 0 bases, the J end lost 9 bases, and 14 bases lay between the germline ends. The CDR3 covers 15 residues. The CDR3 sequence is CATSDLRAPIGEQFF. The DNA for the CDR3 is TGTGCCACCAGTGATTTGCGAGCCCCGATTGGTGAGCAGTTCTTC.

This clone showed up just once. V usage is TRBV5-1 and J usage is TRBJ2-5, with 10 bases matching TRBD2. Per germline, CDR1 SGHRS and CDR2 YFSETQ. V shed 3 bases, J shed 5 bases, and the junction held 7 bases outside the gene matches. The CDR3 runs to 15 residues. CDR3 loop: CASSSTSGEGETQYF. As DNA, the CDR3 is TGCGCCAGCAGCTCTACTAGCGGGGAGGGGGAGACCCAGTACTTC.

The chain combines TRBV6-9 with TRBJ1-1; D is unresolved. This CDR3 comprises 13 residues. Germline CDR1 MNHGY, CDR2 SVAAGI. V lost 4 bases to trimming and J lost 5 bases, with 11 bases between them. The CDR3 bases are TGTGCCAGCAGTTTACCCCTCGGGACTGAAGCTTTCTTT. Protein product: CASSLPLGTEAFF.

The rearrangement links TRBV19 to TRBJ2-3; 9 nucleotides align to TRBD2. J lost 6 bases, V lost 5 bases, and 15 bases had no gene match. The CDR3 length is 17 residues. Germline CDR1 reads LNHDA; CDR2 reads SQIVND (reference sequence). The CDR3 nucleotides are TGTGCCAGTAGTGACCTGGGGCTAGCGGGACCCGTCGATACGCAGTATTTT. Its protein product is CASSDLGLAGPVDTQYF.

The rearrangement joins TRBV18 to TRBJ1-5; D possibly corresponds to TRBD1 (6 bases). The CDR3 length is 14 residues. Trimming cost V 5 bases and J 4 bases, with 12 bases left between them. Germline values: CDR1 KGHSH, CDR2 LQKENI. DNA of the CDR3: TGTGCCAGCTCAAGACAGGAGAGGAATCAGCCCCAGCATTTT. Protein: CASSRQERNQPQHF. Drawing the rest from reference TRBV18 and TRBJ1-5, the complete variable domain is NAGVMQNPRHLVRRRGQEARLRCSPMKGHSHVYWYRQLPEEGLKFMVYLQKENIIDESGMPKERFSAEFPKEGPSILRIQQVVRGDSAAYFCASSRQERNQPQHFGDGTRLSIL.

This chain uses TRBV9 with TRBJ2-7, with 7 bases identical to TRBD1. With 3 bases clipped from V and 1 base from J, the junction kept 7 bases outside the gene matches. CDR1 and CDR2 (germline): SGDLS, YYNGEE. There are 15 residues in the CDR3. For the CDR3, the DNA is TGTGCCAGCAGCGGGACCTGGGACAGTTCCTACGAGCAGTACTTC. Translating it yields CASSGTWDSSYEQYF.

This clone was recorded only once. The chain uses TRBV6-4 and TRBJ1-5; 9 positions agree with TRBD1. The germline gives CDR1 MRHNA, CDR2 SNTAGT. V gave up 4 bases and J gave up 6 bases; unmatched junction bases: 13. CDR3 length: 17 residues. The CDR3 bases are TGTGCCAGCAGTGGTACCGGGACAGGGTTCTCCGGTCAGCCCCAGCATTTT. Protein: CASSGTGTGFSGQPQHF.

The chain combines TRBV10-3 with TRBJ1-1; D not resolved. The CDR3 is 13 residues long. Trimming removed 8 bases at V and 1 base at J, with 11 bases between. Germline values: CDR1 ENHRY, CDR2 SYGVKD. CDR3 DNA sequence: TGTGCCATCCAAGCGAGCCAGAACACTGAAGCTTTCTTT. Its translation is CAIQASQNTEAFF.

The chain uses TRBV5-6 and TRBJ1-4; D is possibly TRBD1 (6 bases). CDR3 length: 16 residues. Germline V gene lookup returns CDR1 SGHDT and CDR2 YYEEEE. Trimming removed 4 bases at V and 0 bases at J, with 13 bases between. This CDR3 reads CASSKGQFATNEKLFF. The CDR3 DNA sequence: TGTGCCAGCAGCAAAGGACAGTTTGCAACTAATGAAAAACTGTTTTTT.

The V call is TRBV7-9, the J call TRBJ2-5, with 14 nucleotides matching TRBD2. Germline CDR1 and CDR2: SEHNR and FQNEAQ (reference sequence). This CDR3 spans 15 amino acids. V lost 5 bases, J lost 5 bases, and 4 bases stayed unmatched. This CDR3 is CASSRTSGGWETQYF. The CDR3, as DNA: TGTGCCAGCAGCAGGACTAGCGGGGGGTGGGAGACCCAGTACTTC. Using reference TRBV7-9 and TRBJ2-5 for the parts outside the CDR3, the full variable domain is DTGVSQNPRHKITKRGQNVTFRCDPISEHNRLYWYRQTLGQGPEFLTYFQNEAQLEKSRLLSDRFSAERPKGSFSTLEIQRTEQGDSAMYLCASSRTSGGWETQYFGPGTRLLVL.

This clone came up a few times. The rearrangement joins TRBV19 to TRBJ2-7, with TRBD1 identical over 9 bases. J lost 4 bases, V lost 5 bases, and 6 bases had no gene match. CDR3 size: 14 residues. CDR1 is LNHDA and CDR2 is SQIVND in the germline V gene (reference sequence). CDR3 bases: TGTGCCAGTAGTTCGCCGGGACAGGGTTACGAGCAGTACTTC. As protein: CASSSPGQGYEQYF.

The chain recombines TRBV14 with TRBJ2-7; the match to TRBD1 covers 8 bases. The length of the CDR3 is 14 residues. Germline lookup yields CDR1 SGHDN and CDR2 FVKESK. The trim removed 4 bases at V and 6 bases at J, leaving 8 bases unmatched. For the CDR3, the DNA is TGTGCCAGCAGCCGGACAGGGTTCGTTGGCGAGCAGTACTTC. It yields the protein CASSRTGFVGEQYF.